This T cell receptor beta chain was sequenced during a study of graft-versus-host responses after intestinal transplantation. Looking at the study overall: Grafts that recipients had were multivisceral, liver-intestinal, or isolated intestinal transplants. All of the recipients had induction that used anti-thymocyte globulin, then tacrolimus and steroids for three to four years. Broader study findings: Detection of GvH clones occurred in recipient marrow, and some had their first appearance in ileum or blood. Early after transplant, HvG declines were associated with peak levels of circulating GvH clones.

The protocol was immunoSEQ multiplex PCR, while the TCRdb copy is restricted to in-frame clones and leaves out a portion. The sample contains 30,000 to 40,000 clones, more than 85% of which appear only once. Comments on this clone: Its antigen remains unidentified.

J gave up 2 bases and V 7 bases, and 5 bases lay outside the gene matches. The CDR3 totals 14 residues. The germline V gene encodes CDR1 SEHNR and CDR2 FQNEAQ (reference sequence). This sample comprised unstimulated CD8+ T cells sorted from spleen or lymph node cells, obtained before transplant. The chain is built from TRBV7-9 and TRBJ1-3; 7 bases fit TRBD1. The receptor was derived from a human donor who was the organ donor for an intestinal transplant. The DNA for the CDR3 is TGTGCCAGCATCACAGGGGAAGCTGGAAACACCATATATTTT. Translation: CASITGEAGNTIYF. Full variable domain (remainder filled in from reference TRBV7-9 and TRBJ1-3): DTGVSQNPRHKITKRGQNVTFRCDPISEHNRLYWYRQTLGQGPEFLTYFQNEAQLEKSRLLSDRFSAERPKGSFSTLEIQRTEQGDSAMYLCASITGEAGNTIYFGEGSWLTVV.